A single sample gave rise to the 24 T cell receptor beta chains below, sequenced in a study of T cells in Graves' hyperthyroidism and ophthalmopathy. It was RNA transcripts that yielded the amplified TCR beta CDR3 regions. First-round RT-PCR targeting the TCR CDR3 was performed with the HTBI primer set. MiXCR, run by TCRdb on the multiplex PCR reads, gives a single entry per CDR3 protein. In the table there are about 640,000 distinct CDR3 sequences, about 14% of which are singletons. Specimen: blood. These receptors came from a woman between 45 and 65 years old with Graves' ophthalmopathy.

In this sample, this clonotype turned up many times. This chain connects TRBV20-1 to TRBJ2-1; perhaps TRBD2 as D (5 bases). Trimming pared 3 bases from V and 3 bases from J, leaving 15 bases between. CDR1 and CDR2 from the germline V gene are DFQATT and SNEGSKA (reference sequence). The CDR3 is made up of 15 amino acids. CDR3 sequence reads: CSASASGSYYNEQFF. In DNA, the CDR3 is TGCAGTGCTAGTGCCAGCGGAAGTTACTACAATGAGCAGTTCTTC.

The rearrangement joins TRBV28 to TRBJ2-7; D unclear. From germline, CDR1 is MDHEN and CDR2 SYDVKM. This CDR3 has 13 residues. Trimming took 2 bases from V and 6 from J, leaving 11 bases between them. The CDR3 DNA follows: TGTGCCAGCAGTTTACTCCTACCCCGCGAGCAGTACTTC. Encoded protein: CASSLLLPREQYF.

In DNA form, the CDR3 reads TGTGCCAGTAGTACCCGACTAGCGGGAGCGACATATGAGCAGTTCTTC. Its translation is CASSTRLAGATYEQFF. V gene TRBV19 combines with J gene TRBJ2-1; 12 nucleotides align to TRBD2. Germline V CDR1 and CDR2: LNHDA, SQIVND (reference sequence). The trim removed 4 bases at V and 8 bases at J, leaving 9 bases unmatched. The CDR3 extends over 16 amino acids.

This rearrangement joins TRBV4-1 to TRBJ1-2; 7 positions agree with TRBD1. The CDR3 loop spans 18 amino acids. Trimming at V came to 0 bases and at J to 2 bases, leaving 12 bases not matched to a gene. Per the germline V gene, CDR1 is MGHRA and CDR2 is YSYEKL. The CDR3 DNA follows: TGCGCCAGCAGCCAAGATCGGGGGATGACAGGGCCCAACTATGGCTACACCTTC. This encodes CASSQDRGMTGPNYGYTF.

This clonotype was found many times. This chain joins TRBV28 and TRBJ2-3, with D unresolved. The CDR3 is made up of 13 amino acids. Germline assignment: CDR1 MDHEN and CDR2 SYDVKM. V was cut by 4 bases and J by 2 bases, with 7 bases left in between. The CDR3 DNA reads TGTGCCAGCAGTTCCTCTCTCACAGATACGCAGTATTTT. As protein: CASSSSLTDTQYF.

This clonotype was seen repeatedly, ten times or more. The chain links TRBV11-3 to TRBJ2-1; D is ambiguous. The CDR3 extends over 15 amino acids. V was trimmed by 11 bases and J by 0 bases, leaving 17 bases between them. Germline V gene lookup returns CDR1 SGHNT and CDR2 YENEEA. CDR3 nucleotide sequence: TGTGCCTCCTCGGAAGGGTTCACCTCCTACAATGAGCAGTTCTTC. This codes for CASSEGFTSYNEQFF.

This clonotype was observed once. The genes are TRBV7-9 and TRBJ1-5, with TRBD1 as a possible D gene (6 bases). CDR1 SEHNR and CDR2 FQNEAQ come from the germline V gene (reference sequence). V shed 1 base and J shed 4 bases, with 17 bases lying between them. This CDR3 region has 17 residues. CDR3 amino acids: CASSLGDGGRRNQPQHF. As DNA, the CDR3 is TGTGCCAGCAGCTTAGGAGATGGGGGGCGAAGGAATCAGCCCCAGCATTTT. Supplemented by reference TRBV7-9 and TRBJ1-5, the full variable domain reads DTGVSQNPRHKITKRGQNVTFRCDPISEHNRLYWYRQTLGQGPEFLTYFQNEAQLEKSRLLSDRFSAERPKGSFSTLEIQRTEQGDSAMYLCASSLGDGGRRNQPQHFGDGTRLSIL.

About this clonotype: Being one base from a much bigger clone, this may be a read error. The CDR3 sequence is CASSFQQGGSETQFF. CDR3 nucleotides: TGTGCCAGCAGTTTTCAGCAGGGGGGCTCCGAAACCCAGTTCTTC. The rearrangement uses TRBV28 and TRBJ2-1, with D possibly matching TRBD1 (7 bases). Trimming shortened V by 3 bases and J by 13 bases, and 22 bases separated the two germline ends. CDR3 length: 15 residues. Germline V lookup: CDR1 MDHEN, CDR2 SYDVKM. The whole variable domain, remainder taken from reference TRBV28 and TRBJ2-1, is DVKVTQSSRYLVKRTGEKVFLECVQDMDHENMFWYRQDPGLGLRLIYFSYDVKMKEKGDIPEGYSVSREKKERFSLILESASTNQTSMYLCASSFQQGGSETQFFGPGTRLTVL.

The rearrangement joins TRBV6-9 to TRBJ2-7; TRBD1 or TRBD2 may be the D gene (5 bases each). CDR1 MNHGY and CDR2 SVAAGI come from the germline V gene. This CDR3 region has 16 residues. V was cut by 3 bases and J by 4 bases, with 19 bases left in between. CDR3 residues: CASSYASSKGRYEQYF. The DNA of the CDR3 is TGTGCCAGCAGTTACGCCAGCAGCAAGGGACGGTACGAGCAGTACTTC.

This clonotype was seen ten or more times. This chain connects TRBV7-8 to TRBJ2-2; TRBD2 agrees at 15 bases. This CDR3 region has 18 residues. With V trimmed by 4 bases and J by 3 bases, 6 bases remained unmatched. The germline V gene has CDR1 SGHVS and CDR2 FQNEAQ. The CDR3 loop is CASSSGLAGGIDTGELFF. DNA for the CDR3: TGTGCCAGCAGCTCAGGACTAGCGGGAGGGATTGACACCGGGGAGCTGTTTTTT.

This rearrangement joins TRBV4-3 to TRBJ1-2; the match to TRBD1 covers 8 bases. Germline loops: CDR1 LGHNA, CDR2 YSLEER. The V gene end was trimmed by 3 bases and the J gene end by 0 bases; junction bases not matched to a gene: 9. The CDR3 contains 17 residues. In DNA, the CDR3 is TGCGCCAGCAGCCAGGGAAAAACAGGGGGTTCTAACTATGGCTACACCTTC. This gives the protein CASSQGKTGGSNYGYTF.

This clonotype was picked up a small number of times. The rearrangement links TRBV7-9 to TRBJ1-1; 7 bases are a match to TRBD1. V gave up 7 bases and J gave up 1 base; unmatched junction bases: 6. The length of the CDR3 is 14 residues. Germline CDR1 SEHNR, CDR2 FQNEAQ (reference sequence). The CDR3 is CASTGGTANTEAFF. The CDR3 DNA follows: TGTGCCAGCACTGGGGGGACAGCGAACACTGAAGCTTTCTTT.

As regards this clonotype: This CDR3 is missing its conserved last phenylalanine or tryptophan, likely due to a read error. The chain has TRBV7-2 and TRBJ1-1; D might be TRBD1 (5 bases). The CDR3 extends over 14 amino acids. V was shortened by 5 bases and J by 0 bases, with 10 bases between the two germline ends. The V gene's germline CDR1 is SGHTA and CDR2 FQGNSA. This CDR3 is CASSPGLMNTEAFL. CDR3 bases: TGTGCCAGCAGCCCGGGACTCATGAACACTGAAGCTTTCCTT.

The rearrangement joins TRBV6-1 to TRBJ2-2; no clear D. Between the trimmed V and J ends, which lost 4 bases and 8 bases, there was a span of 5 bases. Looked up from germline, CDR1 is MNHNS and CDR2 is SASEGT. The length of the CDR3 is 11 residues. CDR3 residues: CASSGGGELFF. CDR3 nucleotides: TGTGCCAGCAGTGGGGGAGGGGAGCTGTTTTTT.

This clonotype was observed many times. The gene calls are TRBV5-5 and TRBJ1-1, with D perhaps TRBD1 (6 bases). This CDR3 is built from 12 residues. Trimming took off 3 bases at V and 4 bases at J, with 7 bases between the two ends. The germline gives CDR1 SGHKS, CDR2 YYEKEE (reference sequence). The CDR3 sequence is CASSSTGTEAFF. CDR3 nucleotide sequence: TGTGCCAGCAGCTCGACAGGCACTGAAGCTTTCTTT.

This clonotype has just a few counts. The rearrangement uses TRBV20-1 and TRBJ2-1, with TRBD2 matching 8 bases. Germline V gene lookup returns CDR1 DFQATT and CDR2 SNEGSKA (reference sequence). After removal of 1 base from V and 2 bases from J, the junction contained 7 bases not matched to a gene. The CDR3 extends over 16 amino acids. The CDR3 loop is CSARVRISGTYNEQFF. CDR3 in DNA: TGCAGTGCTAGAGTGCGTATTAGCGGGACCTACAATGAGCAGTTCTTC.

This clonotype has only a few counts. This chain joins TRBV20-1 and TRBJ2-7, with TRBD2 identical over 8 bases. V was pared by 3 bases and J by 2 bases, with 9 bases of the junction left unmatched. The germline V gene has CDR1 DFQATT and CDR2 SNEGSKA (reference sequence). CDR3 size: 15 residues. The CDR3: CSASPRLALPYEQYF. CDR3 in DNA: TGCAGTGCTAGCCCCCGACTAGCGCTCCCCTACGAGCAGTACTTC.

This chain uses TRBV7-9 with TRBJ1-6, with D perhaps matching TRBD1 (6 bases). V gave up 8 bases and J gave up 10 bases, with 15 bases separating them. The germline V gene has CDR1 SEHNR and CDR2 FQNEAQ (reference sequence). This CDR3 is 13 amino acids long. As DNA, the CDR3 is TGTGCCAGCTCAGGGGCAGGGGTCTCACCCCTCCACTTT. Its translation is CASSGAGVSPLHF.

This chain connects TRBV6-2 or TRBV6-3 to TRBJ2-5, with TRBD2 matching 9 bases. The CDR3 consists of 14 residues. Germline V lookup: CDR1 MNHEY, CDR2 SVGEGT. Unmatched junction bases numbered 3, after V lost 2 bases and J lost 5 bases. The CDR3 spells CASSYGTSWETQYF. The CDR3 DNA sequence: TGTGCCAGCAGTTACGGGACTAGCTGGGAGACCCAGTACTTC.

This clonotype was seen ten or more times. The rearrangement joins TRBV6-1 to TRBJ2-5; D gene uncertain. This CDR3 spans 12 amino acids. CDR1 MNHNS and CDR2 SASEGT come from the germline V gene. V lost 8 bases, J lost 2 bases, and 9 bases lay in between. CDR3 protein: CASHPGQETQYF. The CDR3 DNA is TGTGCCAGCCATCCCGGACAAGAGACCCAGTACTTC.

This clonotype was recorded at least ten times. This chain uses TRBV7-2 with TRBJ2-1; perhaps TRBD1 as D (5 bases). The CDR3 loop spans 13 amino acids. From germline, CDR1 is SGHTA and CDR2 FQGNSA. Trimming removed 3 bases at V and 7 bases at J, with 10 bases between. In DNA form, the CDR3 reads TGTGCCAGCAGCTTCAGGGCTTGGAATGAGCAGTTCTTC. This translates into CASSFRAWNEQFF.

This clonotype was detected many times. CDR3 nucleotides: TGCGCCAGCAGCTTAGCCGGGACTCCTCAAGAGACCCAGTACTTC. Translating gives CASSLAGTPQETQYF. The genes are TRBV5-1 and TRBJ2-5; possible D gene TRBD2, 6 bases. Germline V gene data show CDR1 as SGHRS and CDR2 as YFSETQ. The CDR3 has 15 residues. V was cut by 2 bases and J by 2 bases, with 13 bases left in between. Variable domain in full (rest from reference TRBV5-1 and TRBJ2-5): KAGVTQTPRYLIKTRGQQVTLSCSPISGHRSVSWYQQTPGQGLQFLFEYFSETQRNKGNFPGRFSGRQFSNSRSEMNVSTLELGDSALYLCASSLAGTPQETQYFGPGTRLLVL.

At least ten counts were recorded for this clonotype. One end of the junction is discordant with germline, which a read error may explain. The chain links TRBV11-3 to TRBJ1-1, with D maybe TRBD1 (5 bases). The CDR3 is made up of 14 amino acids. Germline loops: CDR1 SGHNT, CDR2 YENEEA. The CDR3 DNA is TGTGCCAGCAGCTTCAGGGAGAGAAGCACTGGAGCTTTCTTT. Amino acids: CASSFRERSTGAFF. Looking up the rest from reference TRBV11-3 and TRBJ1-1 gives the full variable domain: EAGVVQSPRYKIIEKKQPVAFWCNPISGHNTLYWYLQNLGQGPELLIRYENEEAVDDSQLPKDRFSAERLKGVDSTLKIQPAELGDSAVYLCASSFRERSTGAFFGQGTRLTVV.

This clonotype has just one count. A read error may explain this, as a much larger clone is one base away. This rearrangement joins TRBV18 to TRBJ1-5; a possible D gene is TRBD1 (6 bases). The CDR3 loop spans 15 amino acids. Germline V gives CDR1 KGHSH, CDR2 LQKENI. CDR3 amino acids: CVSSPTGFSNQPQHF. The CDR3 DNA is TGTGTCAGCTCACCAACAGGGTTCAGCAATCAGCCCCAGCATTTT.